These T cell receptor beta chains were read from a single sample in a study of glioma-infiltrating T cells. TCRdb itself ran the multiplex PCR reads through MiXCR, one entry per CDR3 protein. The table includes under 200,000 distinct CDR3 sequences, 30% to 40% detected once. Source material: glioma tissue, nonneoplastic brain tissue, or PBMCs (not recorded which). These TCRs come from a human donor with low-grade glioma or glioblastoma, undergoing nonglioma brain surgery, or in good health (not recorded which). The CDR3 runs from the conserved cysteine through the conserved F or W. A D gene is named only where the DNA matches it firmly. Rows may omit the clone size; those that give it use once, few, many or a size class.

many	TRBV20-1	TRBJ2-1	TRBD2	CSGTGLAGGPYNEQFF	TGCAGTGGAACGGGACTAGCGGGAGGCCCCTACAATGAGCAGTTCTTC
few	TRBV5-1	TRBJ2-1	TRBD2	CASSLILAGGDNEQFF	TGCGCCAGCAGCTTGATTCTAGCGGGAGGAGACAATGAGCAGTTCTTC
few	TRBV7-8	TRBJ2-1	.	CASSYSSYNEQFF	TGTGCCAGCAGCTACAGCTCCTACAATGAGCAGTTCTTC
many	TRBV7-6	TRBJ2-7	TRBD2	CASSLGLAGKLHEQYF	TGTGCCAGCAGCTTAGGACTAGCGGGAAAACTCCACGAGCAGTACTTC
few	TRBV5-6	TRBJ1-2	.	CASTTTGLDYGYTF	TGTGCCAGCACCACCACAGGGCTCGACTATGGCTACACCTTC
many	TRBV7-9	TRBJ2-7	.	CASSPLMGRSYEQYF	TGTGCCAGCAGCCCACTGATGGGGAGATCCTACGAGCAGTACTTC
many	TRBV7-9	TRBJ1-2	.	CASSLAGWQDGYTF	TGTGCCAGCAGCTTAGCAGGCTGGCAGGATGGCTACACCTTC
many	TRBV6-1	TRBJ1-1	.	CASSQGQSPEAFF	TGTGCCAGCAGCCAGGGACAATCCCCTGAAGCTTTCTTT
few	TRBV27	TRBJ2-7	TRBD1	CASSLFNRGDYEQYF	TGTGCCAGCAGTTTATTTAACAGGGGGGACTACGAGCAGTACTTC
.	TRBV18	TRBJ1-1	.	CASSPKNTEAFF	TGTGCCAGCTCACCCAAGAACACTGAAGCTTTCTTT
many	TRBV6-2/TRBV6-3	TRBJ2-1	TRBD2	CASSPPGTSGLYEQFF	TGTGCCAGCAGCCCCCCCGGGACTAGCGGACTTTATGAGCAGTTCTTC
few	TRBV12-3/TRBV12-4	TRBJ1-1	.	CASSPPLQGTNTEAFF	TGTGCCAGCAGTCCACCCCTCCAGGGGACGAACACTGAAGCTTTCTTT
.	TRBV30	TRBJ1-2	.	CAWKGEGLYYGYTF	TGTGCCTGGAAGGGTGAGGGGCTCTACTATGGCTACACCTTC
many	TRBV7-2	TRBJ2-7	TRBD2	CASSFTGTSGYEQYF	TGTGCCAGCAGCTTCACCGGGACTAGCGGGTACGAGCAGTACTTC
many	TRBV6-6	TRBJ1-1	TRBD1	CASSYFSTGATEAFF	TGTGCCAGCAGTTACTTCTCGACAGGGGCCACTGAAGCTTTCTTT
many	TRBV4-1	TRBJ1-5	.	CASSLRDGSNQPQHF	TGCGCCAGCAGCTTACGGGACGGGAGCAATCAGCCCCAGCATTTT
.	TRBV5-4	TRBJ2-1	TRBD2	CASSRGGGEDGNEQFF	TGTGCCAGCAGCCGCGGGGGGGGGGAGGATGGGAATGAGCAGTTCTTC
many	TRBV6-1	TRBJ1-2	.	CASGSFGYTF	TGTGCCAGCGGGAGTTTTGGCTACACCTTC